This section outlines one T cell receptor (beta chain) sequence together with its context. The data are from a study of blood T cell repertoires in COVID-19. About the study: Sample material is recorded as cDNA or gDNA derived from T cells, B-cell-depleted T cells, or PBMCs.

Libraries were prepared by immunoSEQ multiplex PCR; TCRdb keeps only in-frame clonotypes and omits some of them. The sample carries about 120,000 clones, roughly four fifths recorded once. Germline-derived CDR1 and CDR2 are SGHAT and FQNNGV. V dropped 4 bases and J dropped 6; count of bases not matched to a gene: 15. The CDR3 totals 16 residues. This receptor was obtained from a human donor in a cohort sampled during active COVID-19. Sample: peripheral blood. The chain uses TRBV11-2 and TRBJ2-7; 7 bases fit TRBD1. CDR3 protein: CASSSDREGEFGEQYF. CDR3 nucleotide sequence: TGTGCCAGCAGCTCTGACAGGGAAGGGGAATTTGGCGAGCAGTACTTC.